This TCR beta chain originates from a study of blood T cell repertoires in COVID-19 (dated by TCRdb to between 2020 and 2021). Notes on the research overall: Samples covering the acute and convalescent phases of COVID-19 were provided by collaborators in the United States, Italy and Spain. The prospective study material was composed of cDNA or gDNA derived from T cells, B-cell-depleted T cells, or PBMCs. The repertoires were released in a freely available public database meant as a resource for research on the immune response to SARS-CoV-2. Deeply sampled blood TCRbeta repertoires from subjects exposed to, actively infected with, or recovered from COVID-19 were included in the dataset. Where HLA class I and class II types were available, the types were taken from metadata supplied by the sample provider, not from assay-based typing. The samples were drawn from two sources: the first 160 participants of the ongoing ImmuneRACE study, and 1,200 or so subjects contributed by 6 global collaborators. A de-identified subject ID, COVID-19 status, age in years and sex were almost always included in the sample metadata.

Broader findings and caveats from the paper: How much clinical and demographic metadata was included differed by source and by participant, and the metadata was provided uncurated.

TCRbeta CDR3 regions were amplified from genomic DNA by means of the immunoSEQ Assay, a bias-controlled multiplex PCR. Under the source paper's analysis protocol: The number of nucleated cells in each sample was estimated by amplification of reference gene primers within the assay. To quantify the absolute abundance of each unique TCRbeta CDR3 rearrangement, sequence reads were collapsed and filtered. For each sample, productive Simpson clonality was calculated as the square root of Simpson's diversity index across productive rearrangements. Not all clones reach the TCRdb copy of this immuneACCESS table, which keeps in-frame sequences only. Checked studies attribute under half of the gap to unresolved V genes and leave the rest unexplained. Clonal size and the V and J genes are those of that table, whereas D and trimming came from the DNA. The sample profile shows some 77,000 clones; 80% to 85% of them were found once. The ten largest clones add up to 1.8% of the sample.

About this clone itself: Its antigen specificity is not known. Base qualities are missing; no much larger clone stands one base away.

After removal of 3 bases from V and 5 bases from J, the junction retains 10 bases not matched to a gene. Per the germline V gene (reference sequence), DFQATT is the CDR1 and SNEGSKA is the CDR2. Reading from cysteine to phenylalanine, the CDR3 counts 15 amino acids. The DNA shown is the 45-base CDR3, in frame from base 1. Whole blood was collected in K2EDTA tubes by collaborating institutions according to the institutions' own protocols. For TCRbeta analysis, collaborator samples were shipped as frozen whole blood, as isolated PBMCs, or as DNA extracted from either sample type. The sample comprised peripheral blood. The rearranged chain carries TRBV20-1 and TRBJ2-5; 9 junctional bases match TRBD2. The TCR sequence derives from a woman aged 60-70 years with acute or convalescent COVID-19. The DNA is as follows: TGCAGTGCTAGTTTGGGCGGGAGGGCCGATGAGACCCAGTACTTC. This sequence encodes CSASLGGRADETQYF.